Below, one TCR beta chain is given with its context. This sample is part of a study of monozygotic twins with inflammatory bowel disease. TCRdb re-called the 5' RACE reads; every CDR3 protein appears as one record, without DNA. The sample table includes roughly 120,000 distinct CDR3 sequences. The length of the CDR3 is 13 residues. Germline V gene data show CDR1 as GTSNPN and CDR2 as SVGIG (reference sequence). The TCR sequence derives from a human donor with ulcerative colitis or Crohn's disease, or a healthy co-twin of an affected twin (not recorded which). The sample taken for sequencing was blood. The chain is built from TRBV30 and TRBJ2-3; TCRdb reports TRBD1, a call that lacks DNA to check it against. The CDR3 spells CAWTGVSRDTQYF. The complete variable domain, with remaining parts taken from reference TRBV30 and TRBJ2-3, reads SQTIHQWPATLVQPVGSPLSLECTVEGTSNPNLYWYRQAAGRGLQLLFYSVGIGQISSEVPQNLSASRPQDRQFILSSKKLLLSDSGFYLCAWTGVSRDTQYFGPGTRLTVL.